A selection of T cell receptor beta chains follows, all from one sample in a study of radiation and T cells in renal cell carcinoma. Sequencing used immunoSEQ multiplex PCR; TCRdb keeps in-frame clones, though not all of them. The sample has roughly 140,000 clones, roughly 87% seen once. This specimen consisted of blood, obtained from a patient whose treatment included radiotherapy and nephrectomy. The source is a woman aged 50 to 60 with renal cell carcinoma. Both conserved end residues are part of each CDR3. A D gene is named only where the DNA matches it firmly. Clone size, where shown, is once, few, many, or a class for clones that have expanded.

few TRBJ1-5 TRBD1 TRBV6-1 CASSAGTGGQPQHF TGTGCCAGCAGTGCCGGGACAGGGGGCCAGCCCCAGCATTTT
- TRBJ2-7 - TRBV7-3 CASSLGAGQGEQYF TGTGCCAGCAGCTTGGGCGCAGGGCAGGGCGAGCAGTACTTC
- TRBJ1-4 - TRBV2 CASRQEQGEKLFF TGTGCCAGCAGACAAGAACAGGGAGAAAAACTGTTTTTT
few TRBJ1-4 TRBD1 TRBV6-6 CASRTGSEKLFF TGTGCCAGCAGGACAGGGAGTGAAAAACTGTTTTTT
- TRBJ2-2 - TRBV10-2 CASKPYPPGELFF TGCGCCAGCAAACCCTACCCACCCGGGGAGCTGTTTTTT
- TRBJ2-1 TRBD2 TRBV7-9 CASSLGGGAYNEQFF TGTGCCAGCAGCTTAGGCGGGGGGGCGTACAATGAGCAGTTCTTC
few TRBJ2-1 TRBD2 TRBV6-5 CASSLFSGSNEQFF TGTGCCAGCAGCCTCTTTAGCGGGTCCAATGAGCAGTTCTTC
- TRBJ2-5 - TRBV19 CASSRTGRETQYF TGTGCCAGTAGCCGGACTGGGCGGGAGACCCAGTACTTC
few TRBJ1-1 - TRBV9 CASSAVGGPLNTEAFF TGTGCCAGCAGCGCGGTGGGAGGGCCCCTGAACACTGAAGCTTTCTTT
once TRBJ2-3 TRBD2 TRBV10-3 CAISGYSGTSGGASTDTQYF TGTGCCATCAGTGGTTACTCCGGGACTAGCGGGGGAGCTAGCACAGATACGCAGTATTTT
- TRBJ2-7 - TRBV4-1 CASSSTGTGPYEQYF TGCGCCAGCAGCTCCACCGGGACGGGACCCTACGAGCAGTACTTC
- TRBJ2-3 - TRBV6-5 CASSYARYTDTQYF TGTGCCAGCAGTTACGCAAGGTACACAGATACGCAGTATTTT
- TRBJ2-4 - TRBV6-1 CASSEPGVYIQYF TGTGCCAGCAGTGAACCAGGGGTTTACATTCAGTACTTC
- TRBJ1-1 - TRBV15 CATSLQFMNTEAFF TGTGCCACCAGTCTACAGTTCATGAACACTGAAGCTTTCTTT
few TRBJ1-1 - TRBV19 CASGTLNTEAFF TGTGCCAGCGGGACACTGAACACTGAAGCTTTCTTT
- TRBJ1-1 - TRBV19 CASSIVQGGGTEAFF TGTGCCAGTAGTATAGTCCAGGGAGGGGGCACTGAAGCTTTCTTT
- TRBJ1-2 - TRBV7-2 CASSLPGPPFHYGYTF TGTGCCAGCAGCTTACCGGGGCCCCCCTTTCACTATGGCTACACCTTC
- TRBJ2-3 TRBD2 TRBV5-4 CASSLLAGERTDTQYF TGTGCCAGCAGCCTACTAGCGGGGGAGCGCACAGATACGCAGTATTTT
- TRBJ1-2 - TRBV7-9 CASSLVIGGYTF TGTGCCAGCAGCTTAGTGATCGGGGGCTACACCTTC
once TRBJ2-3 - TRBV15 CATSRLRTDTQYF TGTGCCACCAGCAGACTACGCACAGATACGCAGTATTTT
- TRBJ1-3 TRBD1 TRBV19 CASRGTEGNTIYF TGTGCCAGTAGAGGGACAGAAGGAAACACCATATATTTT
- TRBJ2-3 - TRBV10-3 CAISGLSADTQYF TGTGCCATCAGTGGATTATCGGCAGATACGCAGTATTTT
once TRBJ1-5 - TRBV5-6 CASSSYTGSNQPQHF TGTGCCAGCAGCTCGTATACAGGGAGTAATCAGCCCCAGCATTTT
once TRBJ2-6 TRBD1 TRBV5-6 CASSALQGSSGANVLTF TGTGCCAGCAGCGCCCTACAGGGGTCCTCTGGGGCCAACGTCCTGACTTTC
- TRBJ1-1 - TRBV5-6 CASSLSPGTTEAFF TGTGCCAGCAGCTTGAGTCCGGGCACCACTGAAGCTTTCTTT
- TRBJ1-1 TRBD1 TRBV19 CASSTGTDNTEAFF TGTGCCAGTAGTACGGGGACAGACAACACTGAAGCTTTCTTT
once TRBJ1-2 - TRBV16 CASSPRQLYGYTF TGTGCCAGCAGCCCCCGACAACTGTATGGCTACACCTTC
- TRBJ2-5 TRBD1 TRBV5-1 CASSFAGTGDTQYF TGCGCCAGCAGCTTCGCCGGGACAGGGGACACCCAGTACTTC
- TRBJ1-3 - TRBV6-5 CASSYSRDSGNTIYF TGTGCCAGCAGTTACTCACGAGACTCTGGAAACACCATATATTTT
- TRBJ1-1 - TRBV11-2 CASSLVLGRGSEAFF TGTGCCAGCAGCTTAGTTCTAGGGAGGGGGTCTGAAGCTTTCTTT
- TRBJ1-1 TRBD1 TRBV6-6 CASRQKQGNNEAFF TGTGCCAGCAGACAAAAACAGGGGAACAATGAAGCTTTCTTT
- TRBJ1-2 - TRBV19 CASSMGTPGDYGYTF TGTGCCAGTAGTATGGGAACGCCTGGAGACTATGGCTACACCTTC
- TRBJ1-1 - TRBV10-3 CAIRTEGGRGTEAFF TGTGCCATCAGAACAGAGGGGGGGCGAGGAACTGAAGCTTTCTTT
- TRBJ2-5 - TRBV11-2 CASSPARTRGKTQYF TGTGCCAGCAGCCCAGCCCGAACTAGAGGGAAGACCCAGTACTTC
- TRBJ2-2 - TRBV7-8 CASSILGENTGELFF TGTGCCAGCAGCATTCTCGGCGAAAACACCGGGGAGCTGTTTTTT
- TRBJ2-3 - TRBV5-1 CASSLAVRGLTDTQYF TGCGCCAGCAGCTTGGCCGTCAGGGGATTGACAGATACGCAGTATTTT
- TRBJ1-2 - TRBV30 CAWSGGYGYTF TGTGCCTGGAGTGGGGGCTATGGCTACACCTTC
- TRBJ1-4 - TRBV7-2 CASSLAPQGEKLFF TGTGCCAGCAGCTTAGCGCCGCAGGGAGAAAAACTGTTTTTT
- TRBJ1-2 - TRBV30 CAWSVPGPLHTF TGTGCCTGGAGTGTACCCGGGCCCCTCCACACCTTC
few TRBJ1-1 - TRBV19 CASSIGRGNTEAFF TGTGCCAGTAGTATAGGCAGAGGGAACACTGAAGCTTTCTTT
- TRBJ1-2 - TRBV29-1 CSADRSNYGYTF TGCAGCGCCGACAGGTCTAACTATGGCTACACCTTC
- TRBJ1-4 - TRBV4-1 CASSQGGRDRNEKLFF TGCGCCAGCAGCCAGGGGGGACGGGACCGTAATGAAAAACTGTTTTTT
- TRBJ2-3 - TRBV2 CASSGNTQYF TGTGCCAGCAGTGGAAATACGCAGTATTTT
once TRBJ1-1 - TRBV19 CASTGGVAEAFF TGTGCCAGTACCGGAGGGGTCGCTGAAGCTTTCTTT
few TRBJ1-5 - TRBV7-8 CASTPDRNQPQHF TGTGCCAGCACCCCGGACCGAAATCAGCCCCAGCATTTT